What follows are 8 T cell receptor beta chains derived from one specimen sequenced in a study of T cell repertoires in cytomegalovirus infection. TCRdb redid the calling of the reads with MiXCR, one entry per CDR3 protein. The sample holds 160,000 or so distinct CDR3 sequences, roughly 17% seen once. The sequenced sample consisted of CD8+ T cells from PBMCs. Source of these receptors: a human donor in good health (CMV status not recorded). Some clones in this sample may be carry-over from other donors' samples.

The V and J genes are TRBV20-1 and TRBJ2-1; D possibly corresponds to TRBD2 (5 bases). The CDR3 extends over 13 amino acids. Germline V lookup: CDR1 DFQATT, CDR2 SNEGSKA (reference sequence). V was cut by 3 bases and J by 2 bases, with 8 bases left in between. CDR3 bases: TGCAGTGCTAGCGGGGTCACCTACAATGAGCAGTTCTTC. Protein product: CSASGVTYNEQFF.

This clonotype was detected only a few times. The V call is TRBV7-9, the J call TRBJ2-1, with 8 bases identical to TRBD2. This CDR3 region has 16 residues. Germline V gene lookup returns CDR1 SEHNR and CDR2 FQNEAQ (reference sequence). V gave up 5 bases and J gave up 7 bases; unmatched junction bases: 13. CDR3: CASSPTRLAPGNEQFF. The CDR3 nucleotides are TGTGCCAGCAGCCCGACCAGACTAGCGCCCGGAAATGAGCAGTTCTTC. Combining the CDR3 with reference TRBV7-9 and TRBJ2-1 gives the whole variable domain DTGVSQNPRHKITKRGQNVTFRCDPISEHNRLYWYRQTLGQGPEFLTYFQNEAQLEKSRLLSDRFSAERPKGSFSTLEIQRTEQGDSAMYLCASSPTRLAPGNEQFFGPGTRLTVL.

This clonotype has more than one count but fewer than ten. V gene TRBV6-2 or TRBV6-3 combines with J gene TRBJ1-2; maybe TRBD1 (5 bases). CDR3 length: 13 amino acids. CDR1 and CDR2 from the germline V gene are MNHEY and SVGEGT. Trimming left V 0 bases short and J 8 bases short, with 10 bases between. Here the CDR3 DNA reads TGTGCCAGCAGTTACTCGTTGAGGGGCGGCTACACCTTC. Encoded protein: CASSYSLRGGYTF.

This clonotype was seen many times. The chain links TRBV7-9 to TRBJ2-6; possible D gene TRBD1, 6 bases. Trimming cost V 5 bases and J 4 bases, with 9 bases left between them. Germline V gene sequence: CDR1 SEHNR, CDR2 FQNEAQ (reference sequence). This CDR3 region has 14 residues. Here the CDR3 reads CASSPDRGANVLTF. The CDR3 nucleotides read TGTGCCAGCAGCCCAGACAGGGGGGCCAACGTCCTGACTTTC.

J is TRBJ2-2 and V is TRBV4-1; 8 positions agree with TRBD2. Germline V CDR1 and CDR2: MGHRA, YSYEKL. The J segment lost 6 bases and the V segment lost 0 bases, leaving 6 bases of the junction unmatched. CDR3 size: 16 residues. This chain's CDR3 is CASSQDESGGAGELFF. For the CDR3, the DNA is TGCGCCAGCAGCCAAGATGAGTCGGGGGGGGCCGGGGAGCTGTTTTTT.

As regards this clonotype: A read error may account for a junction end that differs from germline. This chain uses TRBV7-9 with TRBJ1-4, with 8 nucleotides matching TRBD1. This CDR3 spans 12 amino acids. Germline V CDR1 and CDR2: SEHNR, FQNEAQ (reference sequence). CDR3 amino acids: CASSLNLQDRVF. The CDR3 bases are TGTGCCAGCAGCTTAAATCTTCAGGACAGGGTTTTT.

Of note for this clonotype: As the CDR3 is not closed by the conserved phenylalanine or tryptophan, this likely results from a read error. This sequence joins TRBV6-1 and TRBJ1-1, with D unresolved. The CDR3 length is 16 residues. Germline values: CDR1 MNHNS, CDR2 SASEGT. Between the trimmed V and J ends, which lost 0 bases and 1 base, there was a span of 12 bases. CDR3: CASSEALISPNTEAFL. CDR3 coding DNA: TGTGCCAGCAGTGAAGCGCTTATTTCTCCGAACACTGAAGCTTTCTTA.

The sample holds a few counts of this clonotype. The V call is TRBV29-1, the J call TRBJ2-5, with TRBD2 matching over 11 bases. V gave up 6 bases and J gave up 3 bases; unmatched junction bases: 6. The CDR3 consists of 14 residues. Germline values: CDR1 SQVTM, CDR2 ANQGSEA. The DNA for the CDR3 is TGCAGCGTGACTGGGACTAGCGGCGAAGAGACCCAGTACTTC. Translating it yields CSVTGTSGEETQYF.